Below are 15 T cell receptor beta chains sequenced from a single sample in a study of T-cell reconstitution after alpha-beta-depleted transplantation in children. TCRbeta library construction was performed incorporating unique molecular identifiers. One entry per CDR3 protein, called by TCRdb with MiXCR from the PCR reads. This table holds about 420,000 distinct CDR3 sequences, 16% found once. The sample in question was PBMCs, mostly from graft donor cells, obtained 360 days after TCRalphabeta/CD19-depleted stem cell transplant. Source of these receptors: a boy younger than two who had a stem cell transplant for Wiskott-Aldrich syndrome, so the T cells may come from the graft donor.

This clonotype was seen a handful of times. The V gene is TRBV5-5, the J gene TRBJ2-3, with TRBD2 identical over 8 bases. V shed 3 bases, J shed 1 base, and the junction held 10 bases outside the gene matches. The CDR3 sequence is 17 residues long. Germline CDR1 SGHKS, CDR2 YYEKEE (reference sequence). CDR3 residues: CASSWGLGAFGTDTQYF. The CDR3 DNA is TGTGCCAGCAGCTGGGGACTAGGCGCCTTTGGCACAGATACGCAGTATTTT.

The table lists this clonotype with a few counts. The CDR3 DNA reads as TGCAGCGTTTCCCCCCGCCAAGAGACCCAGTACTTC. Translation gives CSVSPRQETQYF. The rearrangement uses TRBV29-1 and TRBJ2-5; D call uncertain. Germline CDR1 and CDR2: SQVTM and ANQGSEA. V lost 5 bases, J lost 1 base, and 8 bases lay in between. The CDR3 covers 12 residues.

This clonotype has just a few counts. This chain uses TRBV5-1 with TRBJ2-4; D may be TRBD2 (5 bases). The CDR3 loop spans 16 amino acids. CDR1 SGHRS and CDR2 YFSETQ come from the germline V gene. V shed 3 bases and J shed 3 bases, with 16 bases lying between them. In DNA form, the CDR3 reads TGCGCCAGCAGCTCCTCCCCGGACTTTCGCAAAAACATTCAGTACTTC. Protein product: CASSSSPDFRKNIQYF.

Comment on this clonotype: Germline is not matched at one junction end, which may reflect a read error. This chain links TRBV5-6 with TRBJ2-3; TRBD2 might be the D (7 bases). CDR1 is SGHDT and CDR2 is YYEEEE in the germline V gene. This CDR3 is built from 15 residues. CDR3 protein: CASSLGGPRTDTQYF. The CDR3 coding sequence is TGTGCCAGCAGTTTGGGGGGGCCCCGCACAGATACGCAGTATTTT.

The chain links TRBV6-1 to TRBJ2-1; 9 positions agree with TRBD2. The CDR3 is 13 amino acids. V lost 6 bases, J lost 5 bases, and 2 bases stayed unmatched. Germline values: CDR1 MNHNS, CDR2 SASEGT. The CDR3 DNA is TGTGCCAGCAGGAGACTAGCGGACAATGAGCAGTTCTTC. This translates into CASRRLADNEQFF.

V and J are TRBV10-3 and TRBJ2-1; 7 bases line up with TRBD1. V was pared by 6 bases and J by 5 bases, with 4 bases of the junction left unmatched. Germline V gene data show CDR1 as ENHRY and CDR2 as SYGVKD. The CDR3 totals 13 residues. The CDR3 sequence is CAISSGQHNEQFF. CDR3 in DNA: TGTGCCATCAGCTCGGGACAGCACAATGAGCAGTTCTTC.

This clonotype was picked up a small number of times. V is TRBV14 and J is TRBJ2-3; D possibly corresponds to TRBD1 (6 bases). V lost 8 bases and J lost 4, with 16 bases in between. The CDR3 is made up of 14 amino acids. CDR1 and CDR2 (germline): SGHDN, FVKESK. The DNA for the CDR3 is TGTGCCAGCGGGGGCAGTGGCGTGCCAGATACGCAGTATTTT. Translated, it gives CASGGSGVPDTQYF.

V usage is TRBV5-1 and J usage is TRBJ2-3; 11 bases match TRBD2. Per the germline V gene, CDR1 is SGHRS and CDR2 is YFSETQ. This CDR3 region has 15 residues. The V segment lost 1 base and the J segment 6 bases; nucleotides outside the gene matches: 4. As DNA, the CDR3 is TGCGCCAGCAGCTTGCGGCCTAGCGGGAGGGATACGCAGTATTTT. This encodes CASSLRPSGRDTQYF. Looking up the rest from reference TRBV5-1 and TRBJ2-3 gives the full variable domain: KAGVTQTPRYLIKTRGQQVTLSCSPISGHRSVSWYQQTPGQGLQFLFEYFSETQRNKGNFPGRFSGRQFSNSRSEMNVSTLELGDSALYLCASSLRPSGRDTQYFGPGTRLTVL.

J is TRBJ2-1 and V is TRBV15; TRBD2 might be the D (5 bases). The V and J ends lost 5 bases and 7 bases respectively, with 21 bases between them. This CDR3 region has 16 residues. CDR1 and CDR2 (germline): LNHNV, YYDKDF (reference sequence). CDR3 protein: CATSLQASRIRNEQFF. The CDR3 DNA reads as TGTGCCACCAGCCTTCAGGCTAGCAGGATTAGAAATGAGCAGTTCTTC.

This clonotype was counted only a few times. V usage is TRBV5-5 and J usage is TRBJ2-1; 11 bases are a match to TRBD2. Germline V gene data show CDR1 as SGHKS and CDR2 as YYEKEE (reference sequence). This CDR3 spans 15 amino acids. After removal of 5 bases from V and 4 bases from J, the junction contained 5 bases not matched to a gene. Here the CDR3 reads CASRSIAGGYNEQFF. The CDR3 nucleotides are TGTGCCAGCAGATCCATAGCGGGAGGGTACAATGAGCAGTTCTTC.

The sample holds a few counts of this clonotype. The V call is TRBV28, the J call TRBJ2-1; the D gene is possibly TRBD2 (5 bases). The V gene's germline CDR1 is MDHEN and CDR2 SYDVKM. The CDR3 runs to 14 residues. With 3 bases removed from V and 4 bases from J, the gap between germline ends came to 10 bases. CDR3 region: CASSFVRTYNEQFF. In DNA form, the CDR3 reads TGTGCCAGCAGTTTTGTTAGGACTTACAATGAGCAGTTCTTC.

The chain has TRBV21-1 and TRBJ2-2. TRBV21-1 is described as a pseudogene. This CDR3 spans 16 amino acids. The DNA of the CDR3 is TGTGCCAGCAGCGATCAAGACGGTCCGAACACCGGGGAGCTGTTTTTT. Translation: CASSDQDGPNTGELFF.

The V gene is TRBV5-1, the J gene TRBJ1-5; D remains unclear. CDR1 SGHRS and CDR2 YFSETQ come from the germline V gene. This CDR3 has 13 amino acids. V gave up 2 bases and J gave up 5 bases, with 8 bases separating them. The chain's CDR3 is CASSLLADQPQHF. In DNA, the CDR3 is TGCGCCAGCAGCTTATTAGCGGATCAGCCCCAGCATTTT. Using reference TRBV5-1 and TRBJ1-5 for the parts outside the CDR3, the full variable domain is KAGVTQTPRYLIKTRGQQVTLSCSPISGHRSVSWYQQTPGQGLQFLFEYFSETQRNKGNFPGRFSGRQFSNSRSEMNVSTLELGDSALYLCASSLLADQPQHFGDGTRLSIL.

V usage is TRBV24-1 and J usage is TRBJ2-1, with 9 bases fitting TRBD1. Germline V gene lookup returns CDR1 KGHDR and CDR2 SFDVKD. V shed 3 bases, J shed 2 bases, and the junction held 4 bases outside the gene matches. The CDR3 has 16 residues. CDR3: CATSDPQGAPYNEQFF. In nucleotides, the CDR3 is TGTGCCACCAGTGATCCACAGGGGGCACCCTACAATGAGCAGTTCTTC.

V and J are TRBV9 and TRBJ2-2; no clear D. This CDR3 is 16 amino acids long. Per the germline V gene, CDR1 is SGDLS and CDR2 is YYNGEE. The V gene lost 0 bases and the J gene lost 1 base, with 10 bases spanning the gap. The CDR3 nucleotides read TGTGCCAGCAGCGTAGGGGTCAGCCGGAACACCGGGGAGCTGTTTTTT. This gives the protein CASSVGVSRNTGELFF.